This T cell receptor (beta chain) was captured by sequencing in a study of T cell changes during pregnancy in multiple sclerosis. V was clipped by 5 bases and J by 4 bases; unmatched bases: 8. This CDR3 is built from 15 residues. CDR1 is MGHDK and CDR2 is SYGVNS in the germline V gene. Assay: immunoSEQ multiplex PCR; the TCRdb copy retains only in-frame clones and omits some. The sample contains some 36,000 clones, around nine tenths of which appear only once. V usage is TRBV25-1 and J usage is TRBJ1-2, with 9 nucleotides matching TRBD1. This TCR derives from a female donor in good health, enrolled as a control in a pregnancy study. Sequenced material: CD4+ T cells from peripheral blood mononuclear cells, taken in the second trimester of pregnancy. CDR3 protein: CASSTSRDRAYGYTF. In nucleotides, the CDR3 is TGTGCCAGCAGTACTTCCCGGGACAGGGCCTATGGCTACACCTTC.